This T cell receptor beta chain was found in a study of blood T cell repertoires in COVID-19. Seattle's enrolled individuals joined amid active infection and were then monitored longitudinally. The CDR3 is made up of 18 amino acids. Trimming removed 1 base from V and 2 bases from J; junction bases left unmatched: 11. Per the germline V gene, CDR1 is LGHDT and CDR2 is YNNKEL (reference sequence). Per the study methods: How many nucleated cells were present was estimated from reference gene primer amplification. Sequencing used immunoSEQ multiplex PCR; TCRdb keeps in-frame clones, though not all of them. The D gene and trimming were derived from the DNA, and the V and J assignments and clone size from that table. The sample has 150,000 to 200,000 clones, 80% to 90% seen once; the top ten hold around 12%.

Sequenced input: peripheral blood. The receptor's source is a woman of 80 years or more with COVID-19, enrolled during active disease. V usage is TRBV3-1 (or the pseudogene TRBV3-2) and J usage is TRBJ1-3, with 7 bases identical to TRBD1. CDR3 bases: TGTGCCAGCAGCCAAGTGATTGGCCCCGGGACAGCTGGAAACACCATATATTTT. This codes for CASSQVIGPGTAGNTIYF.